This section outlines one TCR beta chain sequence together with its context. The antigen remains undetermined. This sample was included in a study of T cell responses to AZD1222 COVID-19 vaccine. Using immunoSEQ multiplex PCR, the repertoire was profiled, and TCRdb retains in-frame clones only, with some absent. The repertoire holds approximately 260,000 clones, with approximately 93% as singletons. V was trimmed by 0 bases and J by 8 bases, leaving 12 bases between them. The length of the CDR3 is 15 residues. General study findings and limits: There were mostly white British donors and more females than males, and clonal diversity was possibly underestimated. Compared with day 0, the breadth and depth of the Spike-specific TCR repertoire rose significantly after two doses of AZD1222. Among AZD1222 vaccinees, only six were seropositive at baseline. Regions left unmutated in variants are reportedly the target of nearly half of spike-specific TCRs.

The sample consisted of peripheral blood, taken on day 0 of AZD1222 vaccination. The chain has TRBV5-3 and TRBJ1-6; D not certain. TRBV5-3 has ORF status, its function being uncertain. The source is an adult in good health. CDR3 amino acids: CARSLGAEVDSPLHF. The CDR3, as DNA: TGTGCCAGAAGCTTGGGGGCAGAAGTAGATTCACCCCTCCACTTT.